Each of the 13 T cell receptor beta chains below was sequenced from the same sample in a study of blood T cell repertoires in COVID-19. The assay was immunoSEQ multiplex PCR, and TCRdb's table has in-frame clones only and misses some. Among some 260,000 clones listed, around 84% were seen once. The material sequenced was PBMCs or T cells enriched from blood (not recorded which). These receptor sequences come from a man aged 25 to 45 with acute COVID-19.

This clone occurred once. The rearrangement links TRBV27 to TRBJ2-2; a weak D match, TRBD2 (6 bases). The CDR3 runs 16 residues. Germline CDR1 is MNHEY and CDR2 is SMNVEV (reference sequence). V shed 2 bases and J shed 5 bases, with 15 bases lying between them. In DNA form, the CDR3 reads TGTGCCAGCAGTTTAGCGTCTAGCGCTGGGACCGGGGAGCTGTTTTTT. It encodes CASSLASSAGTGELFF.

The gene calls are TRBV15 and TRBJ1-4; D is uncertain. Germline loops: CDR1 LNHNV, CDR2 YYDKDF (reference sequence). The length of the CDR3 is 16 residues. Trimming cost V 3 bases and J 0 bases, with 11 bases left between them. The chain's CDR3 is CATSRERSSTNEKLFF. The CDR3, as DNA: TGTGCCACCAGCAGGGAGCGGAGCTCAACTAATGAAAAACTGTTTTTT.

The chain recombines TRBV6-5 with TRBJ1-3; TRBD1 matches 7 bases. V shed 5 bases, J shed 4 bases, and the junction held 8 bases outside the gene matches. Looked up from germline, CDR1 is MNHEY and CDR2 is SVGAGI. This CDR3 has 15 amino acids. The CDR3 DNA follows: TGTGCCAGCAGTCGCGAAGGGGGCAGGGGAAACACCATATATTTT. This translates into CASSREGGRGNTIYF.

This chain uses TRBV9 with TRBJ2-2; D not certain. This CDR3 region has 13 residues. The germline gives CDR1 SGDLS, CDR2 YYNGEE. Trimming removed 0 bases from V and 8 bases from J, with 8 bases in between. The CDR3 reads CASSVVVNGELFF. The CDR3 nucleotides are TGTGCCAGCAGCGTAGTAGTGAATGGGGAGCTGTTTTTT.

The V call is TRBV9, the J call TRBJ1-4; TRBD1 is a possible D gene (5 bases). CDR3 length equals 14 residues. Looked up from germline, CDR1 is SGDLS and CDR2 is YYNGEE. V was pared by 0 bases and J by 6 bases, with 9 bases between. This chain's CDR3 is CASSVESGYEKLFF. CDR3 in DNA: TGTGCCAGCAGCGTAGAGTCAGGGTATGAAAAACTGTTTTTT.

The chain joins TRBV19 to TRBJ2-2; TRBD2 agrees at 9 bases. The CDR3 has 18 residues. Trimming cost V 1 base and J 2 bases; bases outside gene matches: 8. Germline loops: CDR1 LNHDA, CDR2 SQIVND (reference sequence). CDR3 bases: TGTGCCAGTAGTATAGGGGGACTAGCCGGGGGTAACACCGGGGAGCTGTTTTTT. Translation gives CASSIGGLAGGNTGELFF.

The chain carries TRBV6-5 and TRBJ2-1; tentatively, D is TRBD1 (5 bases). The germline CDR1 and CDR2 sequences are MNHEY and SVGAGI. The ends were cut back, 6 bases at V and 3 bases at J, with 12 bases in the middle. This CDR3 is built from 14 residues. The CDR3 region is CASSHLDSYNEQFF. In DNA, the CDR3 is TGTGCCAGCAGCCACCTCGACAGCTACAATGAGCAGTTCTTC.

This clone has a single count. This chain uses TRBV11-3 with TRBJ2-2; 10 bases are a match to TRBD1. The V segment lost 1 base and the J segment 5 bases; nucleotides outside the gene matches: 1. The CDR3 is 15 amino acids. CDR1 is SGHNT, CDR2 YENEEA, per germline. The CDR3 sequence: CASSLGGQGTGELFF. DNA for the CDR3: TGTGCCAGCAGCTTAGGGGGACAGGGGACCGGGGAGCTGTTTTTT.

The chain recombines TRBV24-1 with TRBJ2-3, with D possibly TRBD2 on 5 matching bases. The CDR3 length is 16 residues. Trimming took 5 bases from V and 0 from J, leaving 14 bases between them. Germline V gene lookup returns CDR1 KGHDR and CDR2 SFDVKD. CDR3 nucleotides: TGTGCCACCAGTGCATCGGGGAAGACTAGCACAGATACGCAGTATTTT. It yields the protein CATSASGKTSTDTQYF.

This clone was seen just once. The chain recombines TRBV6-5 with TRBJ2-1; 7 bases are shared with TRBD2. Germline V lookup: CDR1 MNHEY, CDR2 SVGAGI. The V and J ends lost 8 bases and 5 bases, in that order; junction bases with no gene match: 12. This CDR3 has 15 amino acids. The CDR3 DNA sequence: TGTGCCAGCCACTGGGGGGGGAGGGGAAACAATGAGCAGTTCTTC. Its translation: CASHWGGRGNNEQFF.

The V call is TRBV24-1, the J call TRBJ2-7; perhaps TRBD1 as D (6 bases). CDR3 length equals 14 residues. V was clipped by 9 bases and J by 2 bases, with 16 bases between them. From germline, CDR1 is KGHDR and CDR2 SFDVKD. CDR3 sequence reads: CATGLRQDPYEQYV. CDR3 DNA sequence: TGTGCCACCGGTCTACGACAGGACCCCTACGAGCAGTACGTC.

This clone was recorded many times. This sequence joins TRBV6-4 and TRBJ1-1, with TRBD1 as a possible D gene (5 bases). V was clipped by 0 bases and J by 0 bases, with 11 bases between them. CDR1 is MRHNA and CDR2 is SNTAGT in the germline V gene. The CDR3 extends over 16 amino acids. Here the CDR3 DNA reads TGTGCCAGCAGTGACTCTTATCAGGGAATGAACACTGAAGCTTTCTTT. Its protein product is CASSDSYQGMNTEAFF.

V usage is TRBV11-2 and J usage is TRBJ2-1; possibly TRBD1 for D (5 bases). The CDR3 spans 11 residues. V lost 10 bases, J lost 7 bases, and 11 bases lay in between. Germline V gene sequence: CDR1 SGHAT, CDR2 FQNNGV. In nucleotides, the CDR3 is TGTGCCACCTGGGGCCGGAATGAGCAGTTCTTC. It is translated as CATWGRNEQFF.